One sample yielded the 20 T cell receptor beta chains listed below, sequenced in a study of T cell responses to AZD1222 COVID-19 vaccine. The repertoire was sequenced with immunoSEQ multiplex PCR; TCRdb's copy has only in-frame clones and lacks some. The repertoire consists of under 140,000 clones, with roughly 92% occurring once and the leading ten covering roughly 7.8%. This material consisted of peripheral blood, taken on day 0 of AZD1222 vaccination. The receptors were sampled from an adult in good health.

V gene TRBV19 combines with J gene TRBJ1-2; D not resolved. The CDR3 is 11 residues long. Germline V gene data show CDR1 as LNHDA and CDR2 as SQIVND (reference sequence). The ends were cut back, 7 bases at V and 7 bases at J, with 10 bases in the middle. CDR3 bases: TGTGCCAGTAAGAGGGATTCTGGCTACACCTTC. Protein: CASKRDSGYTF.

This chain joins TRBV6-2 or TRBV6-3 and TRBJ2-7; D not certain. Germline V gene lookup returns CDR1 MNHEY and CDR2 SVGEGT. The germline V and J ends were trimmed by 3 bases and 3 bases, with 3 bases remaining between them. The CDR3 extends over 11 amino acids. The CDR3, as DNA: TGTGCCAGCAGTTATGACTACGAGCAGTACTTC. Its protein product is CASSYDYEQYF.

With regard to this clone: The junction does not match germline at one end; this may be a read error. This chain links TRBV6-4 with TRBJ2-5; TRBD2 might be the D (5 bases). The germline CDR1 and CDR2 sequences are MRHNA and SNTAGT. This CDR3 is 13 amino acids long. CDR3 nucleotides: TGCTCCAGCAAGGGAGCGGATCTGGAGACCCAGTACTTC. Translation: CSSKGADLETQYF.

This clone has only one observation. The gene calls are TRBV6-5 and TRBJ1-4; D is undetermined. Germline V gives CDR1 MNHEY, CDR2 SVGAGI. Trimming pared 2 bases from V and 7 bases from J, leaving 11 bases between. CDR3 length: 14 amino acids. This chain's CDR3 is CASSYQWVSEKLFF. The CDR3 DNA reads TGTGCCAGCAGTTACCAGTGGGTTTCTGAAAAACTGTTTTTT.

The chain carries TRBV19 and TRBJ1-5; possible D gene TRBD1, 6 bases. V lost 3 bases, J lost 3 bases, and 15 bases lay in between. This CDR3 spans 16 amino acids. The germline V gene encodes CDR1 LNHDA and CDR2 SQIVND (reference sequence). The chain's CDR3 is CASSISRGRFNQPQHF. CDR3 bases: TGTGCCAGTAGTATCTCCAGGGGAAGGTTCAATCAGCCCCAGCATTTT.

V and J are TRBV24-1 and TRBJ1-6; D unresolved. Trimming stripped 0 bases from V and 6 bases from J, with 5 bases between. In germline, CDR1 is KGHDR, CDR2 SFDVKD. CDR3 length: 14 residues. This chain's CDR3 is CATSDLNSNSPLHF. The CDR3 DNA is TGTGCCACCAGTGATTTGAACAGTAATTCACCCCTCCACTTT.

This clone was observed once. This rearrangement joins TRBV9 to TRBJ1-1; no clear D. The CDR3 consists of 11 residues. V was shortened by 7 bases and J by 1 base, with 5 bases between the two germline ends. Germline assignment: CDR1 SGDLS and CDR2 YYNGEE. The CDR3 DNA reads as TGTGCCAGCCAGCAGAACACTGAAGCTTTCTTT. It yields the protein CASQQNTEAFF.

This chain uses TRBV5-1 with TRBJ1-6; D is undetermined. The length of the CDR3 is 16 residues. V was pared by 1 base and J by 7 bases, with 15 bases between. Germline CDR1 SGHRS, CDR2 YFSETQ. CDR3 residues: CASSLSPPRGNSPLHF. In DNA, the CDR3 is TGCGCCAGCAGCTTGAGCCCTCCGCGGGGAAATTCACCCCTCCACTTT.

The V and J genes are TRBV28 and TRBJ1-1; no clear D gene. V lost 3 bases, J lost 5 bases, and 7 bases lay in between. This CDR3 has 12 residues. In germline, CDR1 is MDHEN, CDR2 SYDVKM. The CDR3 region is CASSLGETEAFF. The CDR3 region has the DNA TGTGCCAGCAGTTTGGGTGAAACTGAAGCTTTCTTT.

V gene TRBV4-2 combines with J gene TRBJ2-3, with D perhaps TRBD2 (6 bases). Germline V gives CDR1 LGHNA, CDR2 YNFKEQ. This CDR3 has 16 amino acids. Trimming left V 3 bases short and J 4 bases short, with 17 bases between. CDR3 sequence (DNA): TGTGCCAGCAGCCAGGGTGGGGACTTACTAGCAGATACGCAGTATTTT. Its translation is CASSQGGDLLADTQYF.

This clone was seen once. The chain employs TRBV12-3 or TRBV12-4 and TRBJ1-1; D possibly corresponds to TRBD1 (6 bases). The CDR3 sequence is 12 residues long. The V and J ends lost 6 bases and 8 bases respectively, with 13 bases between them. The CDR3 DNA follows: TGTGCCAGCAGCCAGGGACAAAGGGAAGCTTTCTTT. The encoded protein is CASSQGQREAFF.

This clone was seen a single time. This rearrangement joins TRBV5-1 to TRBJ2-5; possible D gene TRBD2, 6 bases. Trimming removed 2 bases from V and 3 bases from J, with 14 bases in between. Germline CDR1 and CDR2: SGHRS and YFSETQ. The CDR3 spans 15 residues. The CDR3 DNA reads TGCGCCAGCAGCTTTCTAAGTCGGGGGAAAGAGACCCAGTACTTC. Translated, it gives CASSFLSRGKETQYF.

This clone was found once. The gene calls are TRBV19 and TRBJ2-7, with 12 bases lining up with TRBD2. The CDR3 is 16 residues long. Per the germline V gene, CDR1 is LNHDA and CDR2 is SQIVND (reference sequence). J gave up 5 bases and V 5 bases, and 10 bases lay outside the gene matches. This chain's CDR3 is CASSPPSGGAYNEQYF. CDR3 bases: TGTGCCAGTAGTCCCCCTAGCGGGGGGGCTTACAACGAGCAGTACTTC.

The chain uses TRBV6-5 and TRBJ1-6; no firm D call. Germline V CDR1 and CDR2: MNHEY, SVGAGI. The V end lost 6 bases, the J end lost 0 bases, and 9 bases lay between the germline ends. The CDR3 length is 15 residues. DNA of the CDR3: TGTGCCAGCAGGGACGAAAGCTCCTATAATTCACCCCTCCACTTT. Amino acid sequence: CASRDESSYNSPLHF.

V is TRBV9 and J is TRBJ1-2; 9 nucleotides agree with TRBD1. Germline V CDR1 and CDR2: SGDLS, YYNGEE. The CDR3 sequence is 15 residues long. V was clipped by 4 bases and J by 7 bases; unmatched bases: 11. The CDR3 DNA reads TGTGCCAGCAGCTTCCGCTGGACAGGGGAGCGTGGCTACACCTTC. Protein: CASSFRWTGERGYTF.

Points on this clone: Its ends do not fully match the called genes, so a read error is possible. The CDR3 region has the DNA TGTGCCAGCAGTCAAGGCGGGGGCGCAAGGGGCTACACCTTC. Residues: CASSQGGGARGYTF. This chain uses TRBV3-1 (or the pseudogene TRBV3-2) with TRBJ1-2; tentatively, D is TRBD1 (6 bases). Germline CDR1 and CDR2: LGHDT and YNNKEL (reference sequence). This CDR3 contains 14 residues.

The gene calls are TRBV6-5 and TRBJ2-5; TRBD2 aligns across 13 bases. CDR1 is MNHEY, CDR2 SVGAGI, per germline. The CDR3 length is 16 residues. With 0 bases clipped from V and 4 bases from J, the junction kept 2 bases outside the gene matches. The CDR3 spells CASSYSTSGGLETQYF. The CDR3 coding sequence is TGTGCCAGCAGTTACTCGACTAGCGGGGGGTTAGAGACCCAGTACTTC.

J is TRBJ1-4 and V is TRBV7-9; maybe TRBD1 (5 bases). Germline CDR1 and CDR2: SEHNR and FQNEAQ (reference sequence). V was trimmed by 3 bases and J by 7 bases, leaving 15 bases between them. The CDR3 totals 15 residues. This CDR3 reads CASSFDIHGGEKLFF. In DNA form, the CDR3 reads TGTGCCAGCAGCTTCGACATACATGGGGGTGAAAAACTGTTTTTT.

The chain uses TRBV6-5 and TRBJ2-7; 7 bases fit TRBD1. This CDR3 is 13 amino acids long. Trimming at V came to 7 bases and at J to 4 bases, leaving 7 bases not matched to a gene. Germline V lookup: CDR1 MNHEY, CDR2 SVGAGI. The CDR3 nucleotides are TGTGCCAGCAAGACAGGGTCCCAATACGAGCAGTACTTC. It codes for CASKTGSQYEQYF.

The rearrangement joins TRBV6-5 to TRBJ1-4; D might be TRBD1 (6 bases). Germline V gene lookup returns CDR1 MNHEY and CDR2 SVGAGI. V was pared by 6 bases and J by 12 bases, with 17 bases between. This CDR3 comprises 13 residues. The CDR3 bases are TGTGCCAGCAGCGGGGACATCACGGGGGAACTGTTTTTT. Amino acids: CASSGDITGELFF.